The 24 T cell receptor beta chains reported below all come from one sample, sequenced in a study of blood T cell repertoires in COVID-19. Method: immunoSEQ multiplex PCR; TCRdb's copy keeps in-frame clones and lacks some. The sample has about 99,000 clones; roughly 88% are singletons. Sequencing input: peripheral blood. The receptors originated from a man over 45 with COVID-19, enrolled during active disease.

This clone was seen just once. The rearrangement links TRBV19 to TRBJ2-3; weak D call: TRBD2 (5 bases). Germline loops: CDR1 LNHDA, CDR2 SQIVND (reference sequence). The CDR3 extends over 15 amino acids. The V end lost 5 bases, the J end lost 4 bases, and 16 bases lay between the germline ends. CDR3 sequence reads: CASSLRGAVADTQYF. CDR3 DNA sequence: TGTGCCAGTAGTCTCCGCGGAGCGGTTGCAGATACGCAGTATTTT.

V and J are TRBV12-3 or TRBV12-4 and TRBJ1-5; no reliable D call. Trimming cost V 4 bases and J 15 bases, with 16 bases left between them. The CDR3 sequence is 12 residues long. CDR3 loop: CASSSDVGSGHF. In DNA, the CDR3 is TGTGCCAGCAGTTCAGATGTGGGGAGTGGGCATTTT.

J is TRBJ2-2 and V is TRBV29-1, with D perhaps matching TRBD2 (5 bases). Germline V gives CDR1 SQVTM, CDR2 ANQGSEA. There are 14 residues in the CDR3. The V end was cut by 1 base, the J end by 5 bases, with 11 bases between. For the CDR3, the DNA is TGCAGCGTTGAAGGTCTTGAGGGTACCGGGGAGCTGTTTTTT. Its protein is CSVEGLEGTGELFF.

The chain carries TRBV12-3 or TRBV12-4 and TRBJ1-1; 9 nucleotides line up with TRBD1. CDR3 length: 13 residues. The junction had 6 bases not matched to a gene; V was cut back by 3 bases and J by 10 bases. CDR3 loop: CASSFGQGIGAFF. DNA of the CDR3: TGTGCCAGCAGTTTTGGACAGGGGATTGGAGCTTTCTTT.

This clone was seen just once. The chain couples TRBV6-1 to TRBJ1-1; D unclear. Looked up from germline, CDR1 is MNHNS and CDR2 is SASEGT. Trimming left V 1 base short and J 3 bases short, with 6 bases between. The CDR3 has 13 residues. The CDR3 loop reads CASSEVADTEAFF. CDR3 coding DNA: TGTGCCAGCAGTGAAGTGGCGGACACTGAAGCTTTCTTT.

This chain uses TRBV6-2 or TRBV6-3 with TRBJ1-2; D remains unclear. Germline V gene data show CDR1 as MNHEY and CDR2 as SVGEGT. Trimming took off 6 bases at V and 4 bases at J, with 12 bases between the two ends. The CDR3 runs to 13 residues. The CDR3 coding sequence is TGTGCCAGCAGCCCAAACGGAGTCTATGGCTACACCTTC. Protein product: CASSPNGVYGYTF.

CDR3 DNA: TGTGCCAGCACCCCTCTCTCGGGGGGGAACTACGAGCAGTACTTC. Its translation is CASTPLSGGNYEQYF. The J gene is TRBJ2-7, the V gene TRBV7-6; TRBD2 agrees at 8 bases. The junction had 11 bases not matched to a gene; V was cut back by 7 bases and J by 3 bases. This CDR3 is built from 15 residues. The V gene's germline CDR1 is SGHVS and CDR2 FNYEAQ.

Comments on this clone: An end of the junction differs from the germline gene, which may be a read error. The J gene is TRBJ2-2, the V gene TRBV7-7; 7 bases agree with TRBD2. The CDR3 contains 14 residues. From germline, CDR1 is SSHAT and CDR2 FNYEAQ (reference sequence). The CDR3 nucleotides read TGTGCTAGCAGCTCCGGACTAGGCACCGGGGAGCTGTTTTTT. Translating it yields CASSSGLGTGELFF.

The genes are TRBV5-1 and TRBJ2-1; D not certain. CDR1 and CDR2 from the germline V gene are SGHRS and YFSETQ. The CDR3 consists of 11 residues. Between the trimmed V and J ends, which lost 2 bases and 7 bases, there was a span of 4 bases. The CDR3 DNA is TGCGCCAGCAGCTTAGAGAATGAGCAGTTCTTC. It codes for CASSLENEQFF.

The chain uses TRBV3-1 (or the pseudogene TRBV3-2) and TRBJ2-3; 8 bases line up with TRBD2. Trimming at V came to 4 bases and at J to 2 bases, leaving 5 bases not matched to a gene. The CDR3 runs to 15 residues. The germline CDR1 and CDR2 sequences are LGHDT and YNNKEL (reference sequence). The CDR3 sequence is CASSPRSGDTDTQYF. The CDR3 nucleotides are TGTGCCAGCAGCCCCCGTAGCGGGGACACAGATACGCAGTATTTT.

The chain combines TRBV7-2 with TRBJ2-7; D is possibly TRBD1 (6 bases). The V and J ends lost 5 bases and 3 bases respectively, with 17 bases between them. From germline, CDR1 is SGHTA and CDR2 FQGNSA. This CDR3 comprises 15 residues. The CDR3 region is CASSQIADSLYEQYF. In DNA form, the CDR3 reads TGTGCCAGCAGCCAAATCGCGGACAGCCTCTACGAGCAGTACTTC.

The chain links TRBV18 to TRBJ2-7; 14 positions agree with TRBD2. Losses at the gene ends were 3 bases for V and 4 bases for J; bases not matched to a gene: 2. CDR1 KGHSH and CDR2 LQKENI come from the germline V gene. This CDR3 contains 15 residues. CDR3 in amino acids: CASSPGTSGGYEQYF. The CDR3, as DNA: TGTGCCAGCTCACCCGGGACTAGCGGGGGATACGAGCAGTACTTC.

The chain joins TRBV27 to TRBJ2-3; 7 bases are shared with TRBD2. CDR3 size: 16 residues. Germline CDR1 is MNHEY and CDR2 is SMNVEV (reference sequence). V dropped 3 bases and J dropped 4; count of bases not matched to a gene: 10. The CDR3 DNA sequence: TGTGCCAGCAGTTTTTGGGGGGGGAGAGGTGCAGATACGCAGTATTTT. It codes for CASSFWGGRGADTQYF.

This chain joins TRBV10-3 and TRBJ1-1; possibly TRBD1 for D (6 bases). The CDR3 spans 14 residues. V was trimmed by 6 bases and J by 1 base, leaving 12 bases between them. The germline V gene encodes CDR1 ENHRY and CDR2 SYGVKD. CDR3 amino acids: CAIREGQRNTEAFF. CDR3 DNA sequence: TGTGCCATCAGGGAGGGACAACGGAACACTGAAGCTTTCTTT.

CDR3 sequence: CAWSGGTGSSNQPQHF. CDR3 coding DNA: TGTGCCTGGAGCGGGGGGACAGGGAGTAGCAATCAGCCCCAGCATTTT. This rearrangement joins TRBV30 to TRBJ1-5; 9 bases align to TRBD1. The CDR3 extends over 16 amino acids. V lost 3 bases and J lost 0; bases outside the gene matches: 6. Germline CDR1 is GTSNPN and CDR2 is SVGIG (reference sequence).

J is TRBJ1-3 and V is TRBV19, with D unresolved. Germline assignment: CDR1 LNHDA and CDR2 SQIVND (reference sequence). Trimming removed 4 bases from V and 0 bases from J, with 10 bases in between. The CDR3 loop spans 15 amino acids. The CDR3 DNA reads TGTGCCAGTAGTAATTTTGGGAGCTCTGGAAACACCATATATTTT. Encoded protein: CASSNFGSSGNTIYF.

The chain carries TRBV29-1 and TRBJ1-5, with unresolved D. This CDR3 comprises 13 residues. Trimming removed 4 bases from V and 0 bases from J, with 7 bases in between. The V gene's germline CDR1 is SQVTM and CDR2 ANQGSEA. The CDR3 DNA reads as TGCAGCGTTGGAGGTAATAGCAATCAGCCCCAGCATTTT. Its protein product is CSVGGNSNQPQHF.

A single count supports this clone. The chain links TRBV10-3 to TRBJ2-1; TRBD1 agrees at 12 bases. Trimming at V came to 4 bases and at J to 8 bases, leaving 3 bases not matched to a gene. The CDR3 has 14 residues. From germline, CDR1 is ENHRY and CDR2 SYGVKD. The CDR3 coding sequence is TGTGCCATCAGTGTCGGGACAGGGGGCGATGAGCAGTTCTTC. It encodes CAISVGTGGDEQFF.

The rearrangement uses TRBV10-3 and TRBJ1-1, with D possibly matching TRBD1 (6 bases). Trimming cost V 0 bases and J 7 bases, with 15 bases left between them. The CDR3 totals 15 residues. CDR1 and CDR2 from the germline V gene are ENHRY and SYGVKD. The chain's CDR3 is CAISESITGLNEAFF. The CDR3, as DNA: TGTGCCATCAGTGAGTCGATAACAGGGCTGAATGAAGCTTTCTTT.

V and J are TRBV6-2 or TRBV6-3 and TRBJ1-5, with TRBD1 matching over 8 bases. Germline CDR1 MNHEY, CDR2 SVGEGT. The CDR3 totals 15 residues. J lost 6 bases, V lost 2 bases, and 6 bases had no gene match. CDR3 sequence: CASSYLTGAGQPQHF. For the CDR3, the DNA is TGTGCCAGCAGTTACCTGACAGGGGCGGGTCAGCCCCAGCATTTT.

CDR3: CASSPEGFGNQPQHF. The CDR3 DNA follows: TGCGCCAGCAGCCCCGAGGGCTTCGGCAATCAGCCCCAGCATTTT. V and J are TRBV5-1 and TRBJ1-5; D is uncertain. The V and J ends lost 4 bases and 2 bases respectively, with 13 bases between them. In germline, CDR1 is SGHRS, CDR2 YFSETQ. The CDR3 is 15 residues long.

The chain employs TRBV19 and TRBJ1-1; D might be TRBD1 (6 bases). Germline V gene sequence: CDR1 LNHDA, CDR2 SQIVND (reference sequence). The CDR3 runs 15 residues. The V gene lost 3 bases and the J gene lost 5 bases, with 16 bases spanning the gap. The CDR3 spells CASSISLGARTEAFF. Here the CDR3 DNA reads TGTGCCAGTAGTATTAGCCTGGGGGCGAGGACTGAAGCTTTCTTT.

The chain combines TRBV6-5 with TRBJ1-1, with TRBD1 matching 7 bases. This CDR3 comprises 16 residues. The germline gives CDR1 MNHEY, CDR2 SVGAGI. The ends lost 4 bases at V and 4 bases at J; junction bases unmatched: 12. The CDR3 loop is CASSLSRQGSRTEAFF. The CDR3 DNA reads TGTGCCAGCAGTTTGTCCCGACAGGGAAGTCGCACTGAAGCTTTCTTT.

The rearrangement uses TRBV3-1 (or the pseudogene TRBV3-2) and TRBJ2-7; a weak D match, TRBD2 (5 bases). Germline V CDR1 and CDR2: LGHDT, YNNKEL (reference sequence). The CDR3 loop spans 11 amino acids. Trimming cost V 5 bases and J 5 bases, with 7 bases left between them. The CDR3 coding sequence is TGTGCCAGCAGCGCTAGCAACGAGCAGTACTTC. It is translated as CASSASNEQYF.